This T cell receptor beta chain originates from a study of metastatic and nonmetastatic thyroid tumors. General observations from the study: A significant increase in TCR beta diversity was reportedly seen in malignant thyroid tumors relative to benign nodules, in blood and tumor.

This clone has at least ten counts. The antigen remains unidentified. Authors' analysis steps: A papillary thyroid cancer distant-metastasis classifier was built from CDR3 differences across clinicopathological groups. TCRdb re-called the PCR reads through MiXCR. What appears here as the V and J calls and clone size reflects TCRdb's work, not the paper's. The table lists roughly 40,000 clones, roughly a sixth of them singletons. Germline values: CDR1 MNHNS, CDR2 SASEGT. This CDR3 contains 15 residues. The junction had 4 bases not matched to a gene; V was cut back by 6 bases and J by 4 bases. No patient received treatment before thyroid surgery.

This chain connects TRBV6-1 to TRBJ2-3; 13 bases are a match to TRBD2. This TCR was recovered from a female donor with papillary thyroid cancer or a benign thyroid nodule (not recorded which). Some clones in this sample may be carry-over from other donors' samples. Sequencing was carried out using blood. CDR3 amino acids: CASSLLAGGADTQYF. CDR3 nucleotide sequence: TGTGCCAGCAGCCTACTAGCGGGGGGGGCAGATACGCAGTATTTT.